The entry below gives a single TCR beta chain sequence along with its context. Its binding antigen is unknown. No per-base quality is available; no much larger clone lies one base away. V is reduced by 4 bases and J by 3 bases, leaving a spacing of 4 bases between them. The germline V gene supplies CDR1 SNHLY and CDR2 FYNNEI. The CDR3 holds 13 amino acids from the cysteine to the phenylalanine. The CDR3 DNA has 39 bases and is translated from base 1. This sample is part of a study of Graves' ophthalmopathy and Graves' hyperthyroidism (dated by TCRdb to the late 2010s). Study-level background: Peripheral blood was collected at initial diagnosis, prior to any treatment. In total, approximately 130 blood samples were TCR-sequenced: under 45 ophthalmopathy, some 72 hyperthyroidism and approximately 17 hyperthyroidism-to-ophthalmopathy patients. The study used TCR beta repertoire signatures to distinguish Graves' ophthalmopathy from Graves' hyperthyroidism and to predict progression to ophthalmopathy. An independent validation cohort comprised some 19 hyperthyroidism patients and about 16 patients who later progressed from hyperthyroidism to ophthalmopathy. To explore V-J signatures that separate ophthalmopathy from hyperthyroidism, a discovery set of about a hundred patients was enrolled, consisting of about 45 with ophthalmopathy and some 56 with stable hyperthyroidism. Following sample collection, hyperthyroidism patients were given methimazole at a starting dose of 30 mg daily, and ophthalmopathy patients were given high-dose intravenous methylprednisolone. For training and testing, the approximately 92 patients in the discovery cohort were randomly divided in a 7:3 ratio. In roughly six hyperthyroidism patients, the T-cell repertoires found in thyroid tissue were compared with those found in blood.

TCR beta CDR3 regions were amplified from RNA transcripts for repertoire sequencing. The first round was an RT-PCR using HTBI primers with the Qiagen OneStep RT-PCR kit, and this first round was followed by a second-round multiplex PCR, then size selection and purification. Sequencing of the libraries was carried out on an Illumina HiSeq2000 in paired-end mode with 100 bp reads. For the original study's pipeline: SOAPnuke was used for read processing, and reads with adapters, uncalled bases, a mean Phred below 15, or no exact constant-primer or identifier match were discarded. COPE v1.2.5 was used to merge high-quality paired reads. Each unique nucleotide sequence was treated as a clonotype, and MiTCR v1.1 was used to align the clonotypes to the IMGT TRB V, D and J references. The analysis was limited to V-J combinations with a frequency above 0.0001, which together covered 98% to 99.2% of repertoires. For each V-J combination, a TCR clonal expansion and chaos score was defined as the ratio of F50 clonal expansion to chaos observed in the TCRdist matrix. Features were reduced by Welch's t-statistics and random forest to around 14 V-J combinations, which fed a naive Bayes classifier. The similarity between thyroid and blood repertoires was quantified using the Morisita-Horn index. TCRdb applied fastp at Q25 and MiXCR to the public reads, then kept only in-frame beta chains. Every entry covers one CDR3 protein and lists the most common genes and DNA from its rows. These V and J calls are TCRdb output, not the study's own analysis. The sample profile shows 400,000 to 450,000 distinct CDR3 sequences; roughly 21% of them were found once. The top ten hold approximately 3.2% of the sample.

The full study reports these points: Sample size was not predetermined statistically, and investigators were not blinded to group allocation. In validation, the model predicted ophthalmopathy progression with about 64% sensitivity and roughly 72% specificity; around twelve predicted patients were CT-confirmed with GO in a median of approximately six months. Most expanded thyroid clonotypes with frequency above 0.001 were also detected in blood, suggesting blood repertoires may reflect the thyroid immune response. In cross-validation, the 13-signature model distinguished ophthalmopathy from stable hyperthyroidism with nearly 90% sensitivity and 81.08% specificity, while in the test set the corresponding values were about 80% and 75%.

Hyperthyroidism was considered stable if no progression to ophthalmopathy occurred within 18 months of follow-up. Hyperthyroidism patients were newly diagnosed, with disease duration under 2 months, and aged 18 to 65 years. Patients with other autoimmune diseases, uncontrolled infections, pregnancy or lactation were excluded from the study. Clinical symptoms, serum thyroxine, TRAb, thyroid ultrasound and orbital computed tomography were used for diagnosis. PBMCs were isolated from 10 ml of fresh peripheral blood by Ficoll-Paque density gradient centrifugation. Total RNA was extracted with Trizol reagent and quality-checked on an Agilent 2100 Bioanalyzer.

The receptor was derived from a woman aged 18-29 years with stable Graves' hyperthyroidism. Donor details come from another sample of the same person, matched by shared clones. The chain joins TRBV2 to TRBJ1-6, with the D gene uncertain. Source material: peripheral blood. DNA sequence: TGTGCCAGCAGTGGGGGCTATAATTCACCCCTCCACTTT. Translated, this is CASSGGYNSPLHF.